Below, 9 T cell receptor beta chains from the same sample are listed, as sequenced in a study of spatial heterogeneity in lung cancer. These receptors' antigens are unknown. MiXCR was run by TCRdb on the 5' RACE reads, yielding one entry per CDR3 protein. The data contain a few thousand distinct CDR3 sequences, less than 3.5% of them seen just once; the ten biggest clones take up 16%. Study findings and constraints: Mutation tallies in tumors tracked expanded intratumoral alpha and beta TCR counts.

Time point denoted: sample taken at primary tumor resection. This material consisted of lung tumor tissue, taken at surgery. These TCRs come from a male donor with early-stage non-small cell lung cancer.

By proportion, this clonotype is large. The chain links TRBV2 to TRBJ2-7; 7 bases map to TRBD1. V lost 10 bases, J lost 0 bases, and 9 bases stayed unmatched. CDR1 and CDR2 from the germline V gene are SNHLY and FYNNEI. This CDR3 contains 14 residues. The CDR3 bases are TGTGCCACCGACCCCGGGACAGACTCCTACGAGCAGTACTTC. Amino acids: CATDPGTDSYEQYF.

By sample fraction, this clonotype is medium-sized. The chain links TRBV27 to TRBJ1-3; no reliable D call. Germline-derived CDR1 and CDR2 are MNHEY and SMNVEV (reference sequence). This CDR3 spans 16 amino acids. V lost 1 base and J lost 4, with 14 bases in between. In nucleotides, the CDR3 is TGTGCCAGCAGTTTATTTGGACCGGCGGCAGGAAACACCATATATTTT. This sequence encodes CASSLFGPAAGNTIYF.

By sample fraction, this clonotype is medium-sized. This chain connects TRBV18 to TRBJ2-1, with D perhaps being TRBD1 or TRBD2 (6 bases each). The CDR3 runs to 14 residues. CDR1 KGHSH and CDR2 LQKENI come from the germline V gene. V was trimmed by 3 bases and J by 5 bases, leaving 11 bases between them. The CDR3 loop reads CASSPRGPNNEQFF. The CDR3 nucleotides read TGTGCCAGCTCACCCCGGGGGCCGAACAATGAGCAGTTCTTC.

This clonotype has at least ten counts. In nucleotides, the CDR3 is TGTGCCATCAGTGCTAGCGGGGGAGAGACCCAGTACTTC. This gives the protein CAISASGGETQYF. This chain links TRBV10-3 with TRBJ2-5; TRBD2 agrees at 10 bases. The trim removed 4 bases at V and 4 bases at J, leaving 0 bases unmatched. The CDR3 has 13 residues. The germline CDR1 and CDR2 sequences are ENHRY and SYGVKD.

This clonotype has ten or more counts. The chain uses TRBV7-2 and TRBJ1-6; TRBD1 matches at 8 bases. J lost 6 bases, V lost 6 bases, and 10 bases had no gene match. The germline V gene encodes CDR1 SGHTA and CDR2 FQGNSA. The CDR3 spans 16 residues. CDR3 nucleotides: TGTGCCAGCAGTCAAAATGGACAGGGAACTAATTCACCCCTCCACTTT. Translating gives CASSQNGQGTNSPLHF.

This clonotype ranks as medium-sized. The CDR3 sequence: CASSPQGNTGELFF. As DNA, the CDR3 is TGTGCCAGCAGCCCACAGGGCAACACCGGGGAGCTGTTTTTT. The chain couples TRBV7-2 to TRBJ2-2, with D tentatively TRBD1 (6 bases). Per the germline V gene, CDR1 is SGHTA and CDR2 is FQGNSA. The V gene lost 5 bases and the J gene lost 2 bases, with 9 bases spanning the gap. The CDR3 has 14 amino acids. The full variable domain, its missing parts supplied by reference TRBV7-2 and TRBJ2-2, is GAGVSQSPSNKVTEKGKDVELRCDPISGHTALYWYRQSLGQGLEFLIYFQGNSAPDKSGLPSDRFSAERTGGSVSTLTIQRTQQEDSAVYLCASSPQGNTGELFFGEGSRLTVL.

By share, this clonotype ranks as medium-sized (0.01 to 0.1%). The chain is built from TRBV7-9 and TRBJ2-5; D uncertain. Per the germline V gene, CDR1 is SEHNR and CDR2 is FQNEAQ (reference sequence). V dropped 2 bases and J dropped 5 bases, with 6 bases sitting between them. The CDR3 runs to 12 residues. CDR3 protein: CASSLRLETQYF. The CDR3 DNA is TGTGCCAGCAGCTTACGTTTGGAGACCCAGTACTTC.

This clonotype is deemed medium-sized. The genes are TRBV30 and TRBJ1-6; weak D call: TRBD1 (5 bases). With 4 bases removed from V and 14 bases from J, the gap between germline ends came to 15 bases. CDR3 length: 12 amino acids. Germline lookup yields CDR1 GTSNPN and CDR2 SVGIG (reference sequence). Here the CDR3 DNA reads TGTGCCTGGACCACAGGCCGGGGAACCCTCCACTTT. Protein sequence: CAWTTGRGTLHF.

By share, this clonotype ranks as medium-sized. The chain uses TRBV4-1 and TRBJ1-4; tentatively, D is TRBD1 (5 bases). Germline assignment: CDR1 MGHRA and CDR2 YSYEKL. The V end lost 0 bases, the J end lost 8 bases, and 13 bases lay between the germline ends. The CDR3 has 15 residues. This CDR3 is CASSQDRGDGEKLFF. CDR3 DNA: TGCGCCAGCAGCCAAGATAGGGGAGACGGCGAAAAACTGTTTTTT.